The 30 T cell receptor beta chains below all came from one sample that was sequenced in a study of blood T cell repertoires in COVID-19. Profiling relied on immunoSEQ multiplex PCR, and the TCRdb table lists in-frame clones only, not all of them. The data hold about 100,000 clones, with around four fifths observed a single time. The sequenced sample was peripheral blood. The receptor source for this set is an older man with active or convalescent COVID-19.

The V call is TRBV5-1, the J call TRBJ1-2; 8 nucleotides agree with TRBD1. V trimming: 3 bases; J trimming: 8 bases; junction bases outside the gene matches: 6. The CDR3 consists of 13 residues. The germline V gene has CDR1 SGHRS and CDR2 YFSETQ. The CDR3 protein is CASSWGTGYGYTF. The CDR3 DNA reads TGCGCCAGCAGCTGGGGGACAGGTTACGGCTACACCTTC.

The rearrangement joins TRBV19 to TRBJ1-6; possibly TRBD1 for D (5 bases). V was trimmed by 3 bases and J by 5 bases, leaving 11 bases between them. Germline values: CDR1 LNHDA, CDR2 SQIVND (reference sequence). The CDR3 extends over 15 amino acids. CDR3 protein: CASSMLQADNSPLHF. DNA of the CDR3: TGTGCCAGTAGTATGTTACAGGCTGATAATTCACCCCTCCACTTT.

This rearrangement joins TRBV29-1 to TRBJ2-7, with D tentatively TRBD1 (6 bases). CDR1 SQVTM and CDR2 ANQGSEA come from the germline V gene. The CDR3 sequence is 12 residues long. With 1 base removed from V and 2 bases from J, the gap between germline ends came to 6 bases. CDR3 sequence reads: CSVEGTAYEQYF. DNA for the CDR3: TGCAGCGTTGAAGGGACAGCCTACGAGCAGTACTTC.

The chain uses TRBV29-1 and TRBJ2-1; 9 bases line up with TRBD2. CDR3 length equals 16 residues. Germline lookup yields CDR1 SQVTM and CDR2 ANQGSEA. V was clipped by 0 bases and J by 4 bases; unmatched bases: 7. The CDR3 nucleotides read TGCAGCGTTGAAGATCTTCATAGCGGGAGATACAATGAGCAGTTCTTC. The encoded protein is CSVEDLHSGRYNEQFF.

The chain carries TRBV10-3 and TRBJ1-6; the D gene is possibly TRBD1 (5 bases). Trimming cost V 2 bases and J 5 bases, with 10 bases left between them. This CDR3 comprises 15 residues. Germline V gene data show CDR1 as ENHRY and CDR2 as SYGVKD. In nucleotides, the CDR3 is TGTGCCATCAGTGAGGGCAGGGTCGATAATTCACCCCTCCACTTT. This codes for CAISEGRVDNSPLHF.

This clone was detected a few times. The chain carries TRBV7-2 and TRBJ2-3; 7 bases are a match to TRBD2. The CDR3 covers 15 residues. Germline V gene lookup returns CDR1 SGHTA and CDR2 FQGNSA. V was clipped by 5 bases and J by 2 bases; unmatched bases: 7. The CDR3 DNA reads TGTGCCAGCAGCGTGGCAGGGACTATCACAGATACGCAGTATTTT. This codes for CASSVAGTITDTQYF.

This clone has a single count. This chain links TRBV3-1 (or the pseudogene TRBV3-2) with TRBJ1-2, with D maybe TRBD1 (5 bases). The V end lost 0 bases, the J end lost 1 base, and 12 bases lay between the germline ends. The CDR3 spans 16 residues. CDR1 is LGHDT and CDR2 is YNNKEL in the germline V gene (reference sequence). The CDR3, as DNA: TGTGCCAGCAGCCAAGACCCCCGGACAATTAACTATGGCTACACCTTC. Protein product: CASSQDPRTINYGYTF.

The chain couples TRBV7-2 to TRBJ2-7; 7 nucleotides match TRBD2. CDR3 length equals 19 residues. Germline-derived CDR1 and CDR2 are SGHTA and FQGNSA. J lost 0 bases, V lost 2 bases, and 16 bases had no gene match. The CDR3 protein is CASSLFGGEGYPRSYEQYF. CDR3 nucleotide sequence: TGTGCCAGCAGCTTATTTGGGGGGGAGGGCTACCCTCGCTCCTACGAGCAGTACTTC.

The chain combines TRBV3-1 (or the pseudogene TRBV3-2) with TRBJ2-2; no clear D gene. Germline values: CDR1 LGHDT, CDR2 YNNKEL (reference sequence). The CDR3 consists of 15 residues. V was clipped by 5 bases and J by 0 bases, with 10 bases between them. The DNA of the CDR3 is TGTGCCAGCAGCGAGGTGGCATCGAACACCGGGGAGCTGTTTTTT. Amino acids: CASSEVASNTGELFF.

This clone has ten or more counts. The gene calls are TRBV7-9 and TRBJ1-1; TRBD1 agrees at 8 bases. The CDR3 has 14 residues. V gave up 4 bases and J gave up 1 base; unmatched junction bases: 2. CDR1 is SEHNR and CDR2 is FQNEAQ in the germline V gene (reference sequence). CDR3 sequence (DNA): TGTGCCAGCAGCTACGACAGGGGGAACACTGAAGCTTTCTTT. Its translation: CASSYDRGNTEAFF.

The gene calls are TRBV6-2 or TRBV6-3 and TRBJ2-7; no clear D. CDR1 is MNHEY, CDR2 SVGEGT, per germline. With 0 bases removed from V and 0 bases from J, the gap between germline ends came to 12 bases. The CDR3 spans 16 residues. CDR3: CASSYSLRRSSYEQYF. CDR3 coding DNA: TGTGCCAGCAGTTACTCGTTGCGCCGAAGCTCCTACGAGCAGTACTTC.

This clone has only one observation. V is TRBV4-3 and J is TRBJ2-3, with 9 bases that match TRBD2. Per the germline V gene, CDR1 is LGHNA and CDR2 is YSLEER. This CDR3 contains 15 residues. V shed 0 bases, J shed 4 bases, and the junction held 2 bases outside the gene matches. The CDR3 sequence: CASSQEREGADTQYF. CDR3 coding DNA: TGCGCCAGCAGCCAAGAGCGGGAGGGGGCAGATACGCAGTATTTT.

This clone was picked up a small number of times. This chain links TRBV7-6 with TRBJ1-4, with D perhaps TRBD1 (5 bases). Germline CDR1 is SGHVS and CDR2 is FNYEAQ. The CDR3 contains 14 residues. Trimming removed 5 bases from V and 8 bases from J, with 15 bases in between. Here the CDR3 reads CASSPLGGREKLFF. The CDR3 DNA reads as TGTGCCAGCAGCCCCCTGGGGGGACGGGAAAAACTGTTTTTT.

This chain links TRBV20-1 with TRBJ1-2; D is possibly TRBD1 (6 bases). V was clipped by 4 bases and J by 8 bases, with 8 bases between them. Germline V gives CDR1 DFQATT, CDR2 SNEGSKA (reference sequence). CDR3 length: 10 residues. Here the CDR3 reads CSAIQGGYTF. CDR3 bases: TGCAGTGCTATCCAGGGGGGCTACACCTTC.

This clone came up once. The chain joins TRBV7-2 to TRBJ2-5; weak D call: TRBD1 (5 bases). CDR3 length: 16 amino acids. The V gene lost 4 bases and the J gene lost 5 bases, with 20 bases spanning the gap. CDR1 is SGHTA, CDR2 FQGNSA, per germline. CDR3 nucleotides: TGTGCCAGCAGCTATCGCCCCAGGGTCTCCTTCGAGACCCAGTACTTC. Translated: CASSYRPRVSFETQYF. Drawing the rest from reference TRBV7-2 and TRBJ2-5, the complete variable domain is GAGVSQSPSNKVTEKGKDVELRCDPISGHTALYWYRQSLGQGLEFLIYFQGNSAPDKSGLPSDRFSAERTGGSVSTLTIQRTQQEDSAVYLCASSYRPRVSFETQYFGPGTRLLVL.

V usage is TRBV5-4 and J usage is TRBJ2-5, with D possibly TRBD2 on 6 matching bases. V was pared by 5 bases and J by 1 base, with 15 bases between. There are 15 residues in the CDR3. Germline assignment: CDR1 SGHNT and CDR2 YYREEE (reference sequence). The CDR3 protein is CASRPPGTSQETQYF. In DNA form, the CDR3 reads TGTGCCAGCAGACCTCCGGGGACTTCCCAAGAGACCCAGTACTTC. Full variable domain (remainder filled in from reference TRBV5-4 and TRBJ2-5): ETGVTQSPTHLIKTRGQQVTLRCSSQSGHNTVSWYQQALGQGPQFIFQYYREEENGRGNFPPRFSGLQFPNYSSELNVNALELDDSALYLCASRPPGTSQETQYFGPGTRLLVL.

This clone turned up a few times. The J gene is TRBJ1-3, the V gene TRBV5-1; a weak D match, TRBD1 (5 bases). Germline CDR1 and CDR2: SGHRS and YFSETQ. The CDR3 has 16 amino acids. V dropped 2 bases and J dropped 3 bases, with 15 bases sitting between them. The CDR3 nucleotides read TGCGCCAGCAGCTTCGACCCCGGGGGAAGTGGAAACACCATATATTTT. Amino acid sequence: CASSFDPGGSGNTIYF.

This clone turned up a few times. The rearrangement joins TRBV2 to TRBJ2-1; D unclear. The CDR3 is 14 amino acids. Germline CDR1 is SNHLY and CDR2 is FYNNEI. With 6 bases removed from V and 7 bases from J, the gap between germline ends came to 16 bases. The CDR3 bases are TGTGCCAGCAGGCGTTTATCCGGCAGGAATGAGCAGTTCTTC. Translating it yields CASRRLSGRNEQFF.

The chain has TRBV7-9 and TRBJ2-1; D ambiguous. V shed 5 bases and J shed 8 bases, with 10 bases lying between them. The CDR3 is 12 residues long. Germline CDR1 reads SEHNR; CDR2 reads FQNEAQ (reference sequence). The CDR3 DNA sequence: TGTGCCAGCAGCCTACTAAATGATGAGCAGTTCTTC. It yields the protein CASSLLNDEQFF.

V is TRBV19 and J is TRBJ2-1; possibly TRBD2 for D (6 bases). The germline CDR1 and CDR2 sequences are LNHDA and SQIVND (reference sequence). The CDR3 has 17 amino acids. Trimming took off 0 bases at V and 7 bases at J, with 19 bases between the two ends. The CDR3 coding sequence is TGTGCCAGTAGTATAGATGACTCGATGTTGACTAGTAATGAGCAGTTCTTC. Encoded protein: CASSIDDSMLTSNEQFF.

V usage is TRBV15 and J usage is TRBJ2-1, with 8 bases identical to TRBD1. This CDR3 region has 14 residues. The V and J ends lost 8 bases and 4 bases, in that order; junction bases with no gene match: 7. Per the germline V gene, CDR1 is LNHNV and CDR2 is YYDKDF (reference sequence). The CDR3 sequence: CATHRDRRYNEQFF. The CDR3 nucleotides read TGTGCCACCCACCGGGACAGGAGATACAATGAGCAGTTCTTC.

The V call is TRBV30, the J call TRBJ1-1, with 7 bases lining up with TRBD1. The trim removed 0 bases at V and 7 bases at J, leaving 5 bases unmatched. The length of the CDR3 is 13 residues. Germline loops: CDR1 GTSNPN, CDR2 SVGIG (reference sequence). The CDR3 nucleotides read TGTGCCTGGAGTGTACAAAGGGACAGTGAAGCTTTCTTT. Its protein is CAWSVQRDSEAFF.

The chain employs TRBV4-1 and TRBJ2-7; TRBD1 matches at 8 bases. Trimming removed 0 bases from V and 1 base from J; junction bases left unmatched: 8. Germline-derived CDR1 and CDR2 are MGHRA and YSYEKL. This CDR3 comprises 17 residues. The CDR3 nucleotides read TGCGCCAGCAGCCAAGATCTTTACAGGGGGACTTCCTACGAGCAGTACTTC. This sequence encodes CASSQDLYRGTSYEQYF.

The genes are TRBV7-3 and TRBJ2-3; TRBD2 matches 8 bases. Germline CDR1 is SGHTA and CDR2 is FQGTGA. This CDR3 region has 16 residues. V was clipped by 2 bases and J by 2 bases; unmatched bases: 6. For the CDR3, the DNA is TGTGCCAGCAGCTTAGGTGCGGGAGGAACCACAGATACGCAGTATTTT. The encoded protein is CASSLGAGGTTDTQYF.

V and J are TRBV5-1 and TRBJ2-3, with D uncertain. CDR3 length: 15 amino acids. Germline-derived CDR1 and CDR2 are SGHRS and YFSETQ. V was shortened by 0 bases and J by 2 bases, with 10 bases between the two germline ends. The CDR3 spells CASSLAPLDTDTQYF. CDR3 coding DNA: TGCGCCAGCAGCTTGGCCCCTTTAGACACAGATACGCAGTATTTT.

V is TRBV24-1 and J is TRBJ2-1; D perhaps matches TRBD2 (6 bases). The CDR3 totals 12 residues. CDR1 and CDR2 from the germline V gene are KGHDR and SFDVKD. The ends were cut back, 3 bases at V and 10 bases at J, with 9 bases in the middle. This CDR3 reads CATSDRGKEQFF. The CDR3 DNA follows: TGTGCCACCAGTGATCGGGGGAAGGAGCAGTTCTTC.

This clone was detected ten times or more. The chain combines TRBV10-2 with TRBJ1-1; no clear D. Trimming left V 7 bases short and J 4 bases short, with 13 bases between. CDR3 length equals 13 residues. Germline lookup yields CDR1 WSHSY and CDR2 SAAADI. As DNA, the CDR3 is TGCGCCAGCACCTTCAGGAGCGGCACTGAAGCTTTCTTT. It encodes CASTFRSGTEAFF.

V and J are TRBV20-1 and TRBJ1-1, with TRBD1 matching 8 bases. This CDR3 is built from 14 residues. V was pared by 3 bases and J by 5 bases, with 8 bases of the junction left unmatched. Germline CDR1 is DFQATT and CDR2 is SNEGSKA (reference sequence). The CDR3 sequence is CSASSNRGWTEAFF. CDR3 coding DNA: TGCAGTGCTAGTTCAAACAGGGGGTGGACTGAAGCTTTCTTT.

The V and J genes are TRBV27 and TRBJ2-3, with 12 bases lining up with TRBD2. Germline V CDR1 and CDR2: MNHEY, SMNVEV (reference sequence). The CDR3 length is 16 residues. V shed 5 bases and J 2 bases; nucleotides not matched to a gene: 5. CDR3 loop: CASSPWTSGVTDTQYF. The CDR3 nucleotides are TGTGCCAGCAGTCCCTGGACTAGCGGGGTCACAGATACGCAGTATTTT.

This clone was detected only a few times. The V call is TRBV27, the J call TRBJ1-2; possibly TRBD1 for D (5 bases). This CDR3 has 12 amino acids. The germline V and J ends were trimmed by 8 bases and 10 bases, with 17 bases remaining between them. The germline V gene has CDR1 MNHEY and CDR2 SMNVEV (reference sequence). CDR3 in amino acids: CASLSPGLDYTF. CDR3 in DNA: TGTGCCAGCCTATCCCCAGGGCTGGACTACACCTTC.